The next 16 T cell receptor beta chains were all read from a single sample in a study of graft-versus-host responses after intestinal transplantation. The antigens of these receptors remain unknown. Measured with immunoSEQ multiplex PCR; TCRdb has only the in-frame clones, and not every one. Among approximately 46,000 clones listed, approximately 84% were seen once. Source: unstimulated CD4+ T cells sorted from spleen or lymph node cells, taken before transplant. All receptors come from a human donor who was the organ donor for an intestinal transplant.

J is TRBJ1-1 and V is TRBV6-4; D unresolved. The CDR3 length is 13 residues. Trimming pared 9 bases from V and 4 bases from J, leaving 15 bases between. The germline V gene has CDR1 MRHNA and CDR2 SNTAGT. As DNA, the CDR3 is TGTGCCAGTGGGGAAGGTCTCGGCACTGAAGCTTTCTTT. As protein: CASGEGLGTEAFF.

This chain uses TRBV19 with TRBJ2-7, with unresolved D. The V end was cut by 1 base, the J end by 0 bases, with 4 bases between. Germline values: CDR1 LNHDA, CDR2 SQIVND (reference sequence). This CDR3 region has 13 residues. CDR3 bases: TGTGCCAGTAGTATAGGGGGCTCCTACGAGCAGTACTTC. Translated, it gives CASSIGGSYEQYF.

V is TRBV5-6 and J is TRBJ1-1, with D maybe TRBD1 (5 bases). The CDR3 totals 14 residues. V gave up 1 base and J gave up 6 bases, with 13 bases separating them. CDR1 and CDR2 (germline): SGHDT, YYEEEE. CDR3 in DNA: TGTGCCAGCAGCTTGTATGCTCTAGGGGCTGAAGCTTTCTTT. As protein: CASSLYALGAEAFF.

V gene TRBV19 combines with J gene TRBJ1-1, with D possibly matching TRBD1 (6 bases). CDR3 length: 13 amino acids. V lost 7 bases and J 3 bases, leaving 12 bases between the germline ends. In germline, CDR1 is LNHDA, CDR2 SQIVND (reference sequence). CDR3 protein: CASNRGPYTEAFF. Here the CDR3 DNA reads TGTGCCAGTAACCGGGGGCCGTACACTGAAGCTTTCTTT.

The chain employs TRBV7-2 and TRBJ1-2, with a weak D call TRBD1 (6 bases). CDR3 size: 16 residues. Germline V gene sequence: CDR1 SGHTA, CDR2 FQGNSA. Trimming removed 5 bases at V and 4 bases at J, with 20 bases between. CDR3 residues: CASSQDFTGSGYGYTF. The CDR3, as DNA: TGTGCCAGCAGCCAAGATTTTACAGGGTCCGGCTATGGCTACACCTTC.

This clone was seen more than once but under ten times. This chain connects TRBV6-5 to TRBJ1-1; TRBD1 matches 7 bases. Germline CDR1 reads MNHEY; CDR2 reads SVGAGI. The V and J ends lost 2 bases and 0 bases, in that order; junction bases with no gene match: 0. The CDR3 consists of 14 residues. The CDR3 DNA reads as TGTGCCAGCAGTTACAGGGGGCTGAACACTGAAGCTTTCTTT. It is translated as CASSYRGLNTEAFF.

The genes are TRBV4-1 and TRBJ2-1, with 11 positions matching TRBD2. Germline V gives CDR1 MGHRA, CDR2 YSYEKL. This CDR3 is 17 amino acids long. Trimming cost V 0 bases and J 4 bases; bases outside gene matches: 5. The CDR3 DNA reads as TGCGCCAGCAGCCAAGACCCCGGACTAGCGGGTTACAATGAGCAGTTCTTC. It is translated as CASSQDPGLAGYNEQFF.

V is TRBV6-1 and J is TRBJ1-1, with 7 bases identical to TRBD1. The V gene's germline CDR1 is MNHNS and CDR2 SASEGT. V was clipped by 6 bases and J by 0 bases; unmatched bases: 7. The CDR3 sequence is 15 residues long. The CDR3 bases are TGTGCCAGCAGGCCCCGACAGGGAATGAACACTGAAGCTTTCTTT. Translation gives CASRPRQGMNTEAFF.

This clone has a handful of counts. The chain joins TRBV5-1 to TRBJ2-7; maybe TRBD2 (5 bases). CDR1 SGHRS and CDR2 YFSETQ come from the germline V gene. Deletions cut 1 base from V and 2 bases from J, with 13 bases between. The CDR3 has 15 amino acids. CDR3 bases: TGCGCCAGCAGCTTGAGTCCCGCGGGTGCCTACGAGCAGTACTTC. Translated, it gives CASSLSPAGAYEQYF.

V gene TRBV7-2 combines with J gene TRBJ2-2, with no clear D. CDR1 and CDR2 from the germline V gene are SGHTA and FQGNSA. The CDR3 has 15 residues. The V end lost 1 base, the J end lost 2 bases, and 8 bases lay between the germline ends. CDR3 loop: CASSLENLNTGELFF. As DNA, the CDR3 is TGTGCCAGCAGCTTAGAAAACCTTAACACCGGGGAGCTGTTTTTT.

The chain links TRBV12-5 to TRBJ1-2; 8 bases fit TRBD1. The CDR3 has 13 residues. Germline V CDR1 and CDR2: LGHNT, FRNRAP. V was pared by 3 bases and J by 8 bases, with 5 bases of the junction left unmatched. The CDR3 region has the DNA TGTGCTAGTGGTTTCGGACAGGGAGGAGGCTACACCTTC. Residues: CASGFGQGGGYTF.

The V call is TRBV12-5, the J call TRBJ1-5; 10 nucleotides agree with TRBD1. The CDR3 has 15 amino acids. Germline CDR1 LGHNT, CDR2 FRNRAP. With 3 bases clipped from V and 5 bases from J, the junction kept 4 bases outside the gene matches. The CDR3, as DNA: TGTGCTAGTGGTTTCTCCGGGACAGGGGATCAGCCCCAGCATTTT. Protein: CASGFSGTGDQPQHF.

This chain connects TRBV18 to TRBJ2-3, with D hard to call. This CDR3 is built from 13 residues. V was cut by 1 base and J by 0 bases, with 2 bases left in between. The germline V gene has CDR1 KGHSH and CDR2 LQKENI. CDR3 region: CASSPLSTDTQYF. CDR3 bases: TGTGCCAGCTCACCACTAAGCACAGATACGCAGTATTTT.

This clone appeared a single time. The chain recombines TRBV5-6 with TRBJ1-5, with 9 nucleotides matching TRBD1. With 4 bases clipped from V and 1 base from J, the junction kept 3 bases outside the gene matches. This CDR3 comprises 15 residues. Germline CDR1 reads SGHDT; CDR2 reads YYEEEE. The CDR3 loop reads CASSAGTGSNQPQHF. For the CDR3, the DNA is TGTGCCAGCAGCGCCGGGACAGGGAGCAATCAGCCCCAGCATTTT.

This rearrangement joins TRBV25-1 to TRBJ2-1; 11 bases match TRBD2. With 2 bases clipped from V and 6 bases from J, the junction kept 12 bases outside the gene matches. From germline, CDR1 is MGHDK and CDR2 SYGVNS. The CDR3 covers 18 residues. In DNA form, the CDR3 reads TGTGCCAGCAGTGAACCCCGGGCCGGGACTAGCGGAGTCAATGAGCAGTTCTTC. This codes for CASSEPRAGTSGVNEQFF.

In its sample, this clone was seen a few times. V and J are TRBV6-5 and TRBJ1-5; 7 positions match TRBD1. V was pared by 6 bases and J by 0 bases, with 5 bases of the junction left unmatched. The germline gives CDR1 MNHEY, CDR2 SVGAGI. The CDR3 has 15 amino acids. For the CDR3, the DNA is TGTGCCAGCAGATCCGGACAGGCTAGCAATCAGCCCCAGCATTTT. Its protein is CASRSGQASNQPQHF.